The clone carrying this TCR beta chain has more than one count but fewer than ten. Its antigen is as yet unknown. The time point: pretreatment peripheral blood. The CDR3 has 16 residues. In germline, CDR1 is KGHSH, CDR2 LQKENI. V lost 3 bases, J lost 7 bases, and 16 bases lay in between. This specimen belongs to a study of PD-L1 blockade in urothelial cancer. The overall study: Atezolizumab therapy began for patients in 2014, dosed at 1,200 mg intravenously every 3 weeks. Analyzed time points were 3 weeks (second dose) and 6 weeks after therapy began. Blood yielded a median of approximately 140,000 T cells per sample.

Clones were read by immunoSEQ multiplex PCR, and TCRdb kept only the in-frame ones, dropping some. The sample has 60,000 to 75,000 clones; 84% are singletons. Study outcomes and limitations: Where pretreatment blood TCR clonality fell below the median, better survival was predicted.

This sequence was found in a woman aged 70 to 79 with urothelial cancer. The V call is TRBV18, the J call TRBJ1-6; TRBD1 might be the D (6 bases). Here the sequenced sample was PBMCs, taken around atezolizumab (anti-PD-L1) treatment. This CDR3 reads CASSPLQGPSNSPLHF. CDR3 DNA sequence: TGTGCCAGCTCACCCCTACAGGGCCCTTCGAATTCACCCCTCCACTTT.